The entry that follows covers one T cell receptor (beta chain) sequence. This entry belongs to a study of cytomegalovirus exposure and HLA in healthy donors. Primers for the PCR totalled 60 Vbeta and 13 Jbeta. The repertoire was sequenced with immunoSEQ multiplex PCR; TCRdb's copy has only in-frame clones and lacks some. The table lists about 97,000 clones, 70% to 75% of them singletons, with about 3.5% in the top ten. Trimming took off 6 bases at V and 0 bases at J, with 18 bases between the two ends. Germline lookup yields CDR1 MGHRA and CDR2 YSYEKL. This CDR3 has 17 amino acids. The V gene is TRBV4-1, the J gene TRBJ1-3; D perhaps matches TRBD1 (5 bases). The receptor's source is a man in his forties or fifties in good health and CMV-seronegative. Sequences were obtained from PBMCs. As DNA, the CDR3 is TGCGCCAGCAGTCCCGGGACTTCCAAGAGCTCTGGAAACACCATATATTTT. Residues: CASSPGTSKSSGNTIYF.